This TCR beta chain was sequenced for a study of blood T cell repertoires in COVID-19 (dated by TCRdb to between 2020 and 2021). Looking at the study overall: Collaborator samples came from the United States, Italy and Spain and covered acute and convalescent phases of COVID-19. The prospective study material was composed of cDNA or gDNA derived from T cells, B-cell-depleted T cells, or PBMCs. Subjects who had been exposed to COVID-19, were actively infected with it, or had recovered from it provided the deeply sampled blood TCRbeta repertoires that made up the dataset. A freely available public database, intended as a resource for researchers studying the immune response to SARS-CoV-2, is where the repertoires were released. The samples were drawn from the first 160 participants of the ongoing ImmuneRACE study and from some 1,300 subjects provided by 6 global collaborators. Sample metadata almost always included a de-identified subject ID, COVID-19 status, age in years and sex. Where available, HLA class I and class II types were obtained from metadata supplied by the sample provider rather than from assay-based typing.

The study at large found these results: The quantity of clinical and demographic metadata differed by source and by participant and was supplied without curation.

TCRbeta CDR3 regions were amplified from genomic DNA using the immunoSEQ Assay, a bias-controlled multiplex PCR. On the study's bioinformatics: The number of nucleated cells in each sample was estimated by amplification of reference gene primers within the assay. To quantify the absolute abundance of each unique TCRbeta CDR3 rearrangement, sequence reads were collapsed and filtered. For each sample, productive Simpson clonality was calculated as the square root of Simpson's diversity index across productive rearrangements. The source is immuneACCESS, and TCRdb retained only in-frame sequences with V and J called. Part of the clones is not carried over; for the studies checked, unresolved V genes explain less than half of this, and the remainder is unexplained. V, J and clone size derive from that table, while D and trimming were established from the DNA sequence. The sample table lists 210,000 or so clones, about 90% of them with a count of one. The ten top clones hold roughly 2.5% of the sample.

This clone was counted only a few times. Its antigen is unknown. Per-nucleotide qualities are absent, and no much larger clonotype sits a single base away. The CDR3 sequence holds 14 residues, the cysteine and phenylalanine included. Of all the DNA, just the CDR3 is kept, 42 bases in frame from base 1. Between the V and J ends, shortened by 4 bases and 7 bases respectively, the junction contains 11 bases. The germline V gene yields MNHEY for CDR1 and SVGEGT for CDR2. One collaborating source in Seattle enrolled patients while the patients were actively infected and followed the patients over time throughout the course of disease. Whole blood was collected in K2EDTA tubes by collaborating institutions according to the institutions' own protocols. Collaborator samples were shipped for TCRbeta analysis as frozen whole blood, isolated PBMCs, or DNA extracted from either sample type.

In this chain, TRBV6-2 or TRBV6-3 is recombined with TRBJ1-6, with no confidently assigned D gene. The sequence came from a man under 40 with COVID-19, enrolled during active disease. The source material was peripheral blood. The DNA sequence is as follows: TGTGCCAGCAGTTTTAACCGGCGGAATTCACCCCTCCACTTT. It codes for CASSFNRRNSPLHF.